The rows below give T cell receptor beta chains drawn from one sample of a study of blood T cell repertoires in COVID-19. Libraries were prepared by immunoSEQ multiplex PCR; TCRdb keeps only in-frame clonotypes and omits some of them. Here the sample spans 350,000 to 400,000 clones, about 90% being singletons. Sample: PBMCs or T cells enriched from blood (not recorded which). These receptor sequences come from a man between 35 and 55 years old in a cohort exposed to, infected with or recovered from COVID-19 (not recorded which). The CDR3 runs from the conserved cysteine through the conserved F or W. Fields, in order: clone size, V gene, D gene, J gene, CDR3 length, CDR3 protein, CDR3 DNA. The D gene is left open where the match is weak. Not all rows give a size; the values are once, few, many and, for expanded clones, a class.

-	TRBV27	TRBD1	TRBJ2-2	15	CASSNRDRLAGELFF	TGTGCCAGCAGTAACCGGGACAGACTTGCCGGGGAGCTGTTTTTT
few	TRBV4-1	-	TRBJ2-1	16	CASSQGGGGDFNEQFF	TGCGCCAGCAGCCAAGGTGGAGGGGGCGATTTCAATGAGCAGTTCTTC
few	TRBV2	TRBD1	TRBJ1-5	15	CASSRTGGKGQPQHF	TGTGCCAGCAGCCGTACAGGGGGAAAGGGTCAGCCCCAGCATTTT
-	TRBV11-1	-	TRBJ2-1	14	CASSSPSMLNEQFF	TGTGCCAGCAGCTCCCCTAGTATGTTGAATGAGCAGTTCTTC
-	TRBV11-2	TRBD1	TRBJ1-3	15	CASSWQGGSGNTIYF	TGTGCCAGCAGCTGGCAGGGGGGCTCTGGAAACACCATATATTTT
-	TRBV28	TRBD1	TRBJ2-1	15	CASTGTGEAYNEQFF	TGTGCCAGCACCGGGACAGGGGAGGCCTACAATGAGCAGTTCTTC
-	TRBV7-9	-	TRBJ2-1	15	CASSLVRERSNEQFF	TGTGCCAGCAGCTTAGTACGGGAGAGGTCGAATGAGCAGTTCTTC
-	TRBV5-1	-	TRBJ1-1	15	CASSHYRVGDTEAFF	TGCGCCAGCAGCCACTACAGGGTCGGAGACACTGAAGCTTTCTTT
-	TRBV5-1	TRBD2	TRBJ2-7	15	CASVPSSGRDYEQYF	TGCGCCAGCGTACCCTCTAGCGGGAGGGACTACGAGCAGTACTTC
few	TRBV7-8	TRBD1	TRBJ1-1	15	CASSPWDRPNTEAFF	TGTGCCAGCAGCCCCTGGGACAGGCCGAACACTGAAGCTTTCTTT
-	TRBV15	TRBD1	TRBJ1-6	15	CATSRVGTGDSPLHF	TGTGCCACCAGCAGAGTAGGGACAGGAGATTCACCCCTCCACTTT
-	TRBV24-1	-	TRBJ2-1	13	CATSDQNLNEQFF	TGTGCCACCAGTGACCAGAACCTCAATGAGCAGTTCTTC
-	TRBV4-1	-	TRBJ2-1	16	CASSQAQQDTYNEQFF	TGCGCCAGCAGCCAAGCCCAACAGGACACTTACAATGAGCAGTTCTTC
-	TRBV5-1	TRBD1	TRBJ2-2	14	CASSRTGGDGELFF	TGCGCCAGCAGCAGGACAGGGGGCGACGGGGAGCTGTTTTTT
-	TRBV27	TRBD2	TRBJ2-1	15	CASRRGTSGAYEQFF	TGTGCCAGCAGACGCGGGACTAGCGGGGCCTATGAGCAGTTCTTC
-	TRBV27	-	TRBJ1-5	15	CASSPRKGGVQPQHF	TGTGCCAGCAGTCCCCGGAAAGGGGGGGTTCAGCCCCAGCATTTT
-	TRBV5-1	TRBD2	TRBJ2-7	16	CASSLGLAGIYYEQYF	TGCGCCAGCAGCTTGGGCCTAGCGGGGATCTACTACGAGCAGTACTTC
-	TRBV10-3	-	TRBJ2-5	13	CAISFDIQETQYF	TGTGCCATCAGTTTCGACATCCAAGAGACCCAGTACTTC
few	TRBV7-2	TRBD1	TRBJ1-2	15	CASSLDRLLNYGYTF	TGTGCCAGCAGCTTGGACAGGCTCCTGAACTATGGCTACACCTTC
-	TRBV4-1	-	TRBJ1-4	13	CASSPRGGEKLFF	TGCGCCAGCAGCCCTAGGGGAGGTGAAAAACTGTTTTTT
-	TRBV3-1/TRBV3-2	TRBD1	TRBJ2-1	15	CASSHWTGENNEQFF	TGTGCCAGCAGCCATTGGACAGGGGAGAACAATGAGCAGTTCTTC
once	TRBV5-1	TRBD1	TRBJ1-3	13	CASSAGQGNTIYF	TGCGCCAGCAGCGCGGGACAGGGAAACACCATATATTTT